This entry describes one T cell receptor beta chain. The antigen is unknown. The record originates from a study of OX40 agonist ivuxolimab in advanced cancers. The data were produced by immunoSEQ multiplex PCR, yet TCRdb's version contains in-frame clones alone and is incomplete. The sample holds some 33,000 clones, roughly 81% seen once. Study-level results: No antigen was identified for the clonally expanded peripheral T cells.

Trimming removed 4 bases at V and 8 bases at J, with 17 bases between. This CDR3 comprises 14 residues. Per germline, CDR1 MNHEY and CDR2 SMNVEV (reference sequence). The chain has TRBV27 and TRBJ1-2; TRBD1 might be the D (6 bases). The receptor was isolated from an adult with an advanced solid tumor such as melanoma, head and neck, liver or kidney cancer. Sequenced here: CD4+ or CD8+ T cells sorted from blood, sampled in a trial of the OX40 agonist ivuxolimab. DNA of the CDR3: TGTGCCAGCAGTTCCACGACAGGTCTGGGGGGCTACACCTTC. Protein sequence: CASSSTTGLGGYTF.